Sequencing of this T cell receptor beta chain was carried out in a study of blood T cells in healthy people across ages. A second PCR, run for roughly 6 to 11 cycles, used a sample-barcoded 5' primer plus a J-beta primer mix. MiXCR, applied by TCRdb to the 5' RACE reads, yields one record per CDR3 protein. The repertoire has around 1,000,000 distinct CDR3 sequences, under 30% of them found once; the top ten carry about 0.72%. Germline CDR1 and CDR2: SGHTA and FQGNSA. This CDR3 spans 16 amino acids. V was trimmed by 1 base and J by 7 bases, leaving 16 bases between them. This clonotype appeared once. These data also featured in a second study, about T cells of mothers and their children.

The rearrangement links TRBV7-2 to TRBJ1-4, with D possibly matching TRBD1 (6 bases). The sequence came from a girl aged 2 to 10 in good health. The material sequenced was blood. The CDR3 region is CASSLVPDRSLEKLFF. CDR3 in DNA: TGTGCCAGCAGCTTAGTCCCTGACAGGAGCCTTGAAAAACTGTTTTTT.